Below, 9 T cell receptor beta chains from the same sample are listed, as sequenced in a study of human T cells and chemical hapten exposure listed by TCRdb under 2021. The time point label, read with the paper, signifies: pre-sensitization, week 0. Sample treatment or condition, as interpreted from the label and publication: therapeutic diphenylcyclopropenone sensitization with weekly scalp DPC. The protocol used for the library was RACE. The sequencer was a NextSeq 500. In TCRdb, the public reads were trimmed at Q25 with fastp and aligned with MiXCR, with productive beta chains retained. Records with the same CDR3 protein are collapsed into one entry carrying the most frequent genes and DNA. Recorded for this sample are 270,000 or so distinct CDR3 sequences; approximately 7.5% of them occurred a single time. Around 1.2% of the sample comes from the top ten. The sequenced sample was whole blood, obtained in connection with sensitization to the hapten diphenylcyclopropenone (DPC). The receptors stem from a man between 18 and 29 years old with alopecia areata. Some clones in this sample may be carry-over from other donors' samples.

The rearrangement links TRBV28 to TRBJ1-5, with a possible D match to TRBD1 (5 bases). Per germline, CDR1 MDHEN and CDR2 SYDVKM. V was pared by 4 bases and J by 0 bases, with 10 bases between. CDR3 length equals 15 residues. The CDR3 DNA follows: TGTGCCAGCAGTTCTCAGGGTTTTAGCAATCAGCCCCAGCATTTT. Translated, it gives CASSSQGFSNQPQHF.

This clonotype showed up just a few times. The chain uses TRBV10-3 and TRBJ1-1; 7 nucleotides agree with TRBD1. The germline gives CDR1 ENHRY, CDR2 SYGVKD. Trimming cost V 7 bases and J 4 bases; bases outside gene matches: 12. This CDR3 region has 15 residues. This CDR3 reads CAITRSDRDGTEAFF. The CDR3 DNA follows: TGTGCCATCACCCGCTCAGACAGGGACGGCACTGAAGCTTTCTTT.

This clonotype was detected only a few times. J is TRBJ2-3 and V is TRBV9; tentatively, D is TRBD1 or TRBD2 (6 bases each). The CDR3 sequence is 16 residues long. The germline V gene has CDR1 SGDLS and CDR2 YYNGEE. V was shortened by 1 base and J by 1 base, with 13 bases between the two germline ends. The CDR3 spells CASSVRGRSGTDTQYF. In nucleotides, the CDR3 is TGTGCCAGCAGCGTAAGGGGGAGGAGTGGCACAGATACGCAGTATTTT.

There are many counts of this clonotype. The J gene is TRBJ1-1, the V gene TRBV20-1; D gene uncertain. Trimming removed 1 base at V and 3 bases at J, with 12 bases between. Looked up from germline, CDR1 is DFQATT and CDR2 is SNEGSKA (reference sequence). The CDR3 spans 14 residues. The CDR3 nucleotides are TGCAGTGCTAGAGTTGCCAACCACGACACTGAAGCTTTCTTT. Protein product: CSARVANHDTEAFF.

This rearrangement joins TRBV10-1 to TRBJ2-7; 12 positions match TRBD1. Trimming cost V 4 bases and J 1 base; bases outside gene matches: 11. The germline CDR1 and CDR2 sequences are WNHNN and SYGVQD (reference sequence). The CDR3 is 18 amino acids. This CDR3 is CASSGPPGQGAGSYEQYF. CDR3 DNA sequence: TGCGCCAGCAGTGGACCGCCGGGACAGGGGGCTGGATCCTACGAGCAGTACTTC.

J is TRBJ1-2 and V is TRBV12-3 or TRBV12-4; the D gene is possibly TRBD1 (6 bases). This CDR3 contains 15 residues. V was cut by 6 bases and J by 0 bases, with 14 bases left in between. CDR3 bases: TGTGCCAGCAGGCGTGGACAGAGCGCTAACTATGGCTACACCTTC. Its translation: CASRRGQSANYGYTF.

This clonotype was seen ten or more times. The genes are TRBV6-5 and TRBJ1-5; 10 bases match TRBD1. The CDR3 is 15 residues long. V trimming: 4 bases; J trimming: 4 bases; junction bases outside the gene matches: 4. Germline assignment: CDR1 MNHEY and CDR2 SVGAGI. The CDR3 loop reads CASSSPGQGNQPQHF. DNA of the CDR3: TGTGCCAGCAGTTCACCGGGACAGGGGAATCAGCCCCAGCATTTT.

The rearrangement joins TRBV7-2 to TRBJ1-5; the D is unclear. This CDR3 spans 14 amino acids. Germline CDR1 reads SGHTA; CDR2 reads FQGNSA. The V end lost 2 bases, the J end lost 4 bases, and 9 bases lay between the germline ends. The CDR3, as DNA: TGTGCCAGCAGCTTAAGGGCCGATAATCAGCCCCAGCATTTT. It yields the protein CASSLRADNQPQHF.

This clonotype has more than one count but fewer than ten. J is TRBJ2-7 and V is TRBV7-2; possible D gene TRBD1, 5 bases. Per germline, CDR1 SGHTA and CDR2 FQGNSA. The CDR3 has 14 residues. The V end was cut by 6 bases, the J end by 0 bases, with 12 bases between. The CDR3 region is CASSQGPSSYEQYV. DNA for the CDR3: TGTGCCAGCAGTCAGGGCCCGAGCTCCTACGAGCAGTACGTC.